These 5 T cell receptor beta chains were sequenced from one sample in a study of blood T cell repertoires in COVID-19. TCRdb's table, derived via immunoSEQ multiplex PCR, lists solely in-frame clones and lacks some. Seen here are roughly 340,000 clones, around 87% observed once, and the top ten hold roughly 6%. Sequencing was performed on peripheral blood. The receptors here all came from a woman between 45 and 65 years old with COVID-19, enrolled during active disease.

V gene TRBV25-1 combines with J gene TRBJ2-3, with 11 bases fitting TRBD1. CDR1 MGHDK and CDR2 SYGVNS come from the germline V gene. The CDR3 is 17 amino acids. V lost 4 bases and J lost 4; bases outside the gene matches: 10. This CDR3 reads CASSGAPGQGASDTQYF. CDR3 DNA: TGTGCCAGCAGTGGGGCCCCAGGACAGGGGGCATCAGATACGCAGTATTTT.

The rearrangement uses TRBV2 and TRBJ2-2; TRBD2 matches at 11 bases. Unmatched junction bases numbered 9, after V lost 5 bases and J lost 10 bases. The germline V gene has CDR1 SNHLY and CDR2 FYNNEI. CDR3 length: 15 amino acids. The CDR3 sequence is CASSLAGGPWAELFF. The CDR3 DNA sequence: TGTGCCAGCAGTTTAGCGGGAGGGCCTTGGGCGGAGCTGTTTTTT.

The J gene is TRBJ1-1, the V gene TRBV18; D remains ambiguous. The CDR3 runs to 16 residues. Looked up from germline, CDR1 is KGHSH and CDR2 is LQKENI. V was trimmed by 5 bases and J by 1 base, leaving 17 bases between them. CDR3 protein: CASSDPPQTPNTEAFF. The CDR3 region has the DNA TGTGCCAGCTCAGATCCCCCTCAGACACCGAACACTGAAGCTTTCTTT.

The genes are TRBV2 and TRBJ1-2; 9 bases line up with TRBD1. Germline V gives CDR1 SNHLY, CDR2 FYNNEI. The V gene end was trimmed by 6 bases and the J gene end by 9 bases; junction bases not matched to a gene: 8. The CDR3 consists of 13 residues. The CDR3: CASRITGGESYTF. The DNA for the CDR3 is TGTGCCAGCAGGATAACAGGGGGCGAAAGCTACACCTTC.

This chain connects TRBV5-1 to TRBJ2-1; 8 nucleotides line up with TRBD1. Trimming cost V 6 bases and J 0 bases; bases outside gene matches: 2. Germline CDR1 reads SGHRS; CDR2 reads YFSETQ. This CDR3 has 14 residues. The CDR3 DNA is TGCGCCAGCACAGGACAGGGCTCCTACAATGAGCAGTTCTTC. Translation: CASTGQGSYNEQFF.